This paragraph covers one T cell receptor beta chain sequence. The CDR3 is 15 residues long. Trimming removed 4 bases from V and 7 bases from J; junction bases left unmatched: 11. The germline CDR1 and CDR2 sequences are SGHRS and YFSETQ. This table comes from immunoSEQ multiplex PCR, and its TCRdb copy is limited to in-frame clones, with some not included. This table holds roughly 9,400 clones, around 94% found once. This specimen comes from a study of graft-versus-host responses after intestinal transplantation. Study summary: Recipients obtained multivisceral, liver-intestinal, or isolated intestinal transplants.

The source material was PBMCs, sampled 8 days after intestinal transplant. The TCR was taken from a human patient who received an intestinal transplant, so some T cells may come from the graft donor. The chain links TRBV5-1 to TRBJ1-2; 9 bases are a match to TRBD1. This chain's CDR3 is CASSPDRGGFGGYTF. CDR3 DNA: TGCGCCAGCAGCCCGGACAGGGGCGGATTTGGTGGCTACACCTTC. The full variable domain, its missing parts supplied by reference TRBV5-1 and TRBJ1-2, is KAGVTQTPRYLIKTRGQQVTLSCSPISGHRSVSWYQQTPGQGLQFLFEYFSETQRNKGNFPGRFSGRQFSNSRSEMNVSTLELGDSALYLCASSPDRGGFGGYTFGSGTRLTVV.